The T cell receptor beta chain under discussion was sequenced for a study of cytomegalovirus exposure and HLA in healthy donors. On this clone: Antigen unknown.

Study outcomes and limitations: Among the most significant clusters, several appeared linked to common viral pathogens in a later analysis. Most likely, a cluster of highly shared sequence variants arose as a sequencing artifact. A later look showed TCR association rates differing by HLA locus, highest for DRB1 and lowest for HLA-C.

V was cut by 2 bases and J by 5 bases, with 10 bases left in between. Looked up from germline, CDR1 is SGHAT and CDR2 is FQNNGV. This CDR3 comprises 13 residues. The PCR had 60 Vbeta and 13 Jbeta primers. Clones were sequenced by immunoSEQ multiplex PCR, and TCRdb holds only the in-frame ones, with some missing. The sample shows around 150,000 clones, roughly three quarters of them seen only once. The rearrangement links TRBV11-2 to TRBJ2-7, with D possibly being TRBD1 (6 bases). The receptor comes from a man younger than 45 in good health and CMV-seronegative. Sequencing was performed on PBMCs. In DNA form, the CDR3 reads TGTGCCAGCAGCTTACTCAGGGGCCACGAGCAGTACTTC. This translates into CASSLLRGHEQYF. The variable domain in full, with the rest retrieved from reference TRBV11-2 and TRBJ2-7, is EAGVAQSPRYKIIEKRQSVAFWCNPISGHATLYWYQQILGQGPKLLIQFQNNGVVDDSQLPKDRFSAERLKGVDSTLKIQPAKLEDSAVYLCASSLLRGHEQYFGPGTRLTVT.